Listed here are 29 T cell receptor beta chains from one sample, sequenced in a study of CD8 T cells in ankylosing spondylitis. TCRdb reprocessed the 5' RACE reads with MiXCR, giving one entry per CDR3 protein. The sample shows about 200,000 distinct CDR3 sequences, about 13% of them seen only once. Material: blood, either unsorted or a sorted T cell fraction (not recorded which). These receptors all stem from a male donor with ankylosing spondylitis or in good health (not recorded which).

The J gene is TRBJ2-4, the V gene TRBV3-1; 8 nucleotides align to TRBD1. CDR1 is LGHDT and CDR2 is YNNKEL in the germline V gene (reference sequence). The length of the CDR3 is 18 residues. V shed 10 bases, J shed 0 bases, and the junction held 17 bases outside the gene matches. CDR3 DNA: TGTGCCATCTGTCACCGCTCGGACAGGGTTCAAGCCAAAAACATTCAGTACTTC. Residues: CAICHRSDRVQAKNIQYF.

The chain links TRBV4-2 to TRBJ1-6; 9 nucleotides match TRBD1. The CDR3 has 16 amino acids. V was pared by 3 bases and J by 5 bases, with 5 bases of the junction left unmatched. Germline assignment: CDR1 LGHNA and CDR2 YNFKEQ. CDR3 amino acids: CASSQLTGGNNSPLHF. For the CDR3, the DNA is TGTGCCAGCAGCCAGCTCACAGGGGGCAATAATTCACCCCTCCACTTT.

This clonotype was seen only a few times. J is TRBJ2-5 and V is TRBV4-1; D possibly matches TRBD1 or TRBD2 (5 bases each). This CDR3 has 14 amino acids. Germline assignment: CDR1 MGHRA and CDR2 YSYEKL. V dropped 0 bases and J dropped 1 base, with 6 bases sitting between them. CDR3 residues: CASSQEGVQETQYF. The CDR3 DNA is TGCGCCAGCAGCCAAGAGGGGGTCCAAGAGACCCAGTACTTC.

The chain uses TRBV4-1 and TRBJ1-5; no clear D gene. V lost 6 bases, J lost 7 bases, and 7 bases lay in between. The CDR3 totals 11 residues. Germline CDR1 MGHRA, CDR2 YSYEKL. CDR3 protein: CASSPRQPQHF. The DNA of the CDR3 is TGCGCCAGCAGTCCGAGGCAGCCCCAGCATTTT.

This clonotype was found many times. The genes are TRBV5-5 and TRBJ1-1, with TRBD1 as a possible D gene (6 bases). The CDR3 length is 17 residues. V lost 1 base and J lost 0, with 16 bases in between. Per germline, CDR1 SGHKS and CDR2 YYEKEE (reference sequence). DNA for the CDR3: TGTGCCAGCAGCTTGTGGGGGTCAGGGGATATGAACACTGAAGCTTTCTTT. This sequence encodes CASSLWGSGDMNTEAFF.

This clonotype was recorded a few times. V usage is TRBV19 and J usage is TRBJ1-1, with D unresolved. This CDR3 has 14 residues. Germline values: CDR1 LNHDA, CDR2 SQIVND (reference sequence). With 4 bases removed from V and 4 bases from J, the gap between germline ends came to 13 bases. CDR3 nucleotides: TGTGCCAGTAGTAGCGGGGAAGGAGGCACTGAAGCTTTCTTT. Amino acids: CASSSGEGGTEAFF.

This clonotype occurred a few times. V gene TRBV25-1 combines with J gene TRBJ2-7; possible D gene TRBD1, 5 bases. V gave up 8 bases and J gave up 2 bases, with 13 bases separating them. The CDR3 has 13 residues. Germline V gene lookup returns CDR1 MGHDK and CDR2 SYGVNS. As DNA, the CDR3 is TGTGCCAGCGGAGAAGGGGTAACCTACGAGCAGTACTTC. Protein product: CASGEGVTYEQYF.

This clonotype has just a few counts. The chain is built from TRBV29-1 and TRBJ1-2, with D possibly being TRBD1 (5 bases). CDR1 is SQVTM and CDR2 is ANQGSEA in the germline V gene. V was trimmed by 5 bases and J by 3 bases, leaving 19 bases between them. The CDR3 covers 15 residues. This CDR3 is CSVIGVRELDYGYTF. The DNA of the CDR3 is TGCAGCGTTATAGGGGTACGGGAGTTGGACTATGGCTACACCTTC.

The rearrangement uses TRBV3-1 and TRBJ2-1; 7 bases map to TRBD2. The CDR3 length is 18 residues. Germline CDR1 reads LGHDT; CDR2 reads YNNKEL (reference sequence). Losses at the gene ends were 4 bases for V and 5 bases for J; bases not matched to a gene: 17. The CDR3 sequence is CASSPYGETSWVHNEQFF. The CDR3 bases are TGTGCCAGCAGCCCCTACGGGGAGACTAGCTGGGTCCACAATGAGCAGTTCTTC.

CDR3 region: CASSETYTEAFF. DNA of the CDR3: TGTGCCAGCAGTGAAACCTACACTGAAGCTTTCTTT. The rearrangement joins TRBV6-1 to TRBJ1-1; D call uncertain. The CDR3 has 12 amino acids. Trimming pared 2 bases from V and 3 bases from J, leaving 4 bases between. CDR1 and CDR2 (germline): MNHNS, SASEGT.

This clonotype turned up a few times. The chain carries TRBV7-2 and TRBJ2-2, with TRBD1 as a possible D gene (5 bases). Germline V CDR1 and CDR2: SGHTA, FQGNSA. CDR3 size: 15 residues. Between the trimmed V and J ends, which lost 3 bases and 5 bases, there was a span of 13 bases. The CDR3 DNA reads as TGTGCCAGCAGCTTTTGGAAACAGGCAACCGGGGAGCTGTTTTTT. As protein: CASSFWKQATGELFF.

This clonotype turned up a few times. The chain uses TRBV27 and TRBJ1-1, with D possibly TRBD1 on 5 matching bases. With 5 bases removed from V and 1 base from J, the gap between germline ends came to 11 bases. This CDR3 comprises 14 residues. Germline V gene lookup returns CDR1 MNHEY and CDR2 SMNVEV (reference sequence). Here the CDR3 reads CASSPGPANTEAFF. Written as DNA, the CDR3 is TGTGCCAGCAGTCCGGGACCGGCGAACACTGAAGCTTTCTTT.

V gene TRBV10-3 combines with J gene TRBJ1-5; no clear D. The CDR3 is 13 amino acids. V dropped 10 bases and J dropped 5 bases, with 15 bases sitting between them. Germline CDR1 and CDR2: ENHRY and SYGVKD. In DNA form, the CDR3 reads TGTGCCAGCGGACGAGAATGGGATCAGCCCCAGCATTTT. Translating it yields CASGREWDQPQHF.

This clonotype turned up a few times. This chain connects TRBV5-1 to TRBJ2-1; possibly TRBD1 for D (5 bases). The CDR3 is 16 residues long. The germline CDR1 and CDR2 sequences are SGHRS and YFSETQ. Trimming stripped 6 bases from V and 2 bases from J, with 18 bases between. The CDR3 spells CASTTGPTPTYNEQFF. CDR3 nucleotides: TGCGCCAGCACTACAGGACCCACCCCAACCTACAATGAGCAGTTCTTC.

This clonotype has just a few counts. J is TRBJ2-6 and V is TRBV4-1; no definite D call. CDR3 size: 18 residues. Germline V gene data show CDR1 as MGHRA and CDR2 as YSYEKL. Trimming stripped 3 bases from V and 0 bases from J, with 15 bases between. Here the CDR3 reads CASSQAMTQFSGANVLTF. CDR3 DNA: TGCGCCAGCAGCCAGGCTATGACACAGTTCTCTGGGGCCAACGTCCTGACTTTC.

This chain connects TRBV13 to TRBJ2-5; TRBD2 is a possible D gene (5 bases). V shed 4 bases and J shed 4 bases, with 10 bases lying between them. Germline V gene data show CDR1 as PRHDT and CDR2 as FYEKMQ (reference sequence). The CDR3 sequence is 13 residues long. As DNA, the CDR3 is TGTGCCAGCAGCTCTACCGGGGTAGAGACCCAGTACTTC. It codes for CASSSTGVETQYF.

The V call is TRBV5-1, the J call TRBJ2-1; weak D call: TRBD2 (7 bases). CDR1 SGHRS and CDR2 YFSETQ come from the germline V gene. Between the trimmed V and J ends, which lost 0 bases and 0 bases, there was a span of 13 bases. The CDR3 is 17 amino acids. CDR3 nucleotide sequence: TGCGCCAGCAGCTTGGAAGGGGGGGTCGGCTCCTACAATGAGCAGTTCTTC. This sequence encodes CASSLEGGVGSYNEQFF.

This clonotype was seen repeatedly, ten times or more. J is TRBJ2-1 and V is TRBV15, with D tentatively TRBD2 (6 bases). Germline CDR1 is LNHNV and CDR2 is YYDKDF (reference sequence). Trimming cost V 0 bases and J 9 bases, with 12 bases left between them. The CDR3 loop spans 14 amino acids. The CDR3 DNA reads TGTGCCACCAGCAGAGATGAGGAGGGTTCTGAGCAGTTCTTC. It yields the protein CATSRDEEGSEQFF.

In this sample, this clonotype turned up a few times. The chain couples TRBV6-1 to TRBJ2-7; 8 positions agree with TRBD2. The CDR3 runs 13 residues. J gave up 3 bases and V 2 bases, and 0 bases lay outside the gene matches. Germline CDR1 and CDR2: MNHNS and SASEGT. CDR3 region: CASSEREGYEQYF. CDR3 nucleotide sequence: TGTGCCAGCAGTGAACGGGAGGGCTACGAGCAGTACTTC.

This clonotype was seen a single time. CDR3 amino acids: CASSIARPRDEQYF. CDR3 sequence (DNA): TGTGCCAGCAGTATCGCCCGCCCGCGGGACGAGCAGTACTTC. The gene calls are TRBV28 and TRBJ2-7, with D possibly being TRBD2 (5 bases). Per germline, CDR1 MDHEN and CDR2 SYDVKM. V lost 5 bases to trimming and J lost 5 bases, with 16 bases between them. The CDR3 has 14 residues. The variable domain in full, completed from reference TRBV28 and TRBJ2-7, reads DVKVTQSSRYLVKRTGEKVFLECVQDMDHENMFWYRQDPGLGLRLIYFSYDVKMKEKGDIPEGYSVSREKKERFSLILESASTNQTSMYLCASSIARPRDEQYFGPGTRLTVT.

The rearrangement links TRBV20-1 to TRBJ2-5; a possible D gene is TRBD2 (6 bases). Per germline, CDR1 DFQATT and CDR2 SNEGSKA (reference sequence). V lost 5 bases and J lost 3, with 13 bases in between. The CDR3 has 13 amino acids. The chain's CDR3 is CSAFRDFEETQYF. In DNA, the CDR3 is TGCAGTGCTTTCCGGGACTTCGAAGAGACCCAGTACTTC.

The chain links TRBV7-2 to TRBJ2-5; TRBD2 matches 9 bases. CDR3 length equals 19 residues. Trimming cost V 0 bases and J 3 bases; bases outside gene matches: 14. Germline CDR1 is SGHTA and CDR2 is FQGNSA. CDR3 region: CASSLAPPWRKRGEETQYF. DNA for the CDR3: TGTGCCAGCAGCTTAGCCCCGCCCTGGAGAAAGCGGGGGGAAGAGACCCAGTACTTC.

In this sample, this clonotype turned up many times. The rearrangement uses TRBV5-1 and TRBJ2-7; D may be TRBD1 (6 bases). The CDR3 has 14 residues. Trimming left V 5 bases short and J 1 base short, with 13 bases between. Germline V CDR1 and CDR2: SGHRS, YFSETQ. In DNA form, the CDR3 reads TGCGCCAGCAGATTCCGGGACACTTCCTACGAGCAGTACTTC. Translated, it gives CASRFRDTSYEQYF.

This clonotype was seen many times. The chain is built from TRBV21-1 and TRBJ2-7. TRBV21-1 is a recognized pseudogene. CDR3 size: 14 residues. CDR3 in DNA: TGTGCCAGCAGCAAGTTGGCAGAAACCTACGAGCAGTACTTC. This sequence encodes CASSKLAETYEQYF.

This clonotype has just a few counts. The CDR3 bases are TGTGCCAGCAGTCCCGACGGGGGTAACGAGCAGTACTTC. Amino acids: CASSPDGGNEQYF. The chain carries TRBV28 and TRBJ2-7, with D tentatively TRBD2 (6 bases). The CDR3 is 13 amino acids. Between the trimmed V and J ends, which lost 5 bases and 5 bases, there was a span of 13 bases. CDR1 and CDR2 from the germline V gene are MDHEN and SYDVKM. The full variable domain, completed using reference TRBV28 and TRBJ2-7, is DVKVTQSSRYLVKRTGEKVFLECVQDMDHENMFWYRQDPGLGLRLIYFSYDVKMKEKGDIPEGYSVSREKKERFSLILESASTNQTSMYLCASSPDGGNEQYFGPGTRLTVT.

In its sample, this clonotype was seen a few times. V gene TRBV30 combines with J gene TRBJ1-1; D possibly corresponds to TRBD1 (5 bases). Germline loops: CDR1 GTSNPN, CDR2 SVGIG (reference sequence). V was shortened by 2 bases and J by 4 bases, with 11 bases between the two germline ends. This CDR3 spans 13 amino acids. CDR3 residues: CAWSLGLGTEAFF. CDR3 nucleotides: TGTGCCTGGAGTCTGGGGCTTGGCACTGAAGCTTTCTTT.

This clonotype turned up a few times. V and J are TRBV10-2 and TRBJ2-7, with D perhaps TRBD1 (5 bases). V lost 0 bases, J lost 2 bases, and 11 bases lay in between. The CDR3 is 15 residues long. Per the germline V gene, CDR1 is WSHSY and CDR2 is SAAADI. The CDR3 region has the DNA TGCGCCAGCAGTGAGTCGCCAGGGTTCCCCTACGAGCAGTACTTC. Residues: CASSESPGFPYEQYF.

The chain carries TRBV11-2 and TRBJ1-1; 10 bases fit TRBD1. Looked up from germline, CDR1 is SGHAT and CDR2 is FQNNGV. Losses at the gene ends were 3 bases for V and 3 bases for J; bases not matched to a gene: 16. The CDR3 is made up of 19 amino acids. The CDR3, as DNA: TGTGCCAGCAGCTTCGACAGGGGGCAAGGCGGAGGGTTGTACACTGAAGCTTTCTTT. Protein: CASSFDRGQGGGLYTEAFF.

In DNA, the CDR3 is TGCGCCAGCAGGGAAACCGGGACAGGGGGCCTCAGGGAAGCTTTCTTT. As protein: CASRETGTGGLREAFF. This chain links TRBV4-1 with TRBJ1-1; TRBD1 agrees at 12 bases. The CDR3 spans 16 residues. The J segment lost 8 bases and the V segment lost 6 bases, leaving 13 bases of the junction unmatched. Germline CDR1 reads MGHRA; CDR2 reads YSYEKL.